This T cell receptor (beta chain) was obtained from a study of blood T cell repertoires in COVID-19. The data were produced by immunoSEQ multiplex PCR, yet TCRdb's version contains in-frame clones alone and is incomplete. The sample has about 210,000 clones, roughly 87% seen once. Trimming at V came to 6 bases and at J to 6 bases, leaving 15 bases not matched to a gene. The CDR3 is made up of 17 amino acids. The germline gives CDR1 ENHRY, CDR2 SYGVKD. The TCR originated in a man younger than 40 in a cohort exposed to, infected with or recovered from COVID-19 (not recorded which). This chain links TRBV10-3 with TRBJ2-1, with 9 positions matching TRBD2. Sequencing was done on a sample of PBMCs or T cells enriched from blood (not recorded which). CDR3 in amino acids: CAIRRAEKTSGRNEQFF. The DNA for the CDR3 is TGTGCCATCAGGAGAGCGGAAAAGACTAGCGGTCGCAATGAGCAGTTCTTC.